This T cell receptor beta chain was identified during a study of cytomegalovirus exposure and HLA in healthy donors. This clone was detected only a few times. The PCR had 60 Vbeta and 13 Jbeta primers. Sequenced by immunoSEQ multiplex PCR; TCRdb stores in-frame clones only, minus some. The sample has roughly 100,000 clones, over 65% seen once. Sequenced: PBMCs. The sequence was collected from a man in his forties in good health and CMV-seronegative.

The DNA for the CDR3 is TGCGCCAGCAGCGCCGACAGGAATTATGGCTACACCTTC. Translating gives CASSADRNYGYTF. The chain links TRBV5-1 to TRBJ1-2, with a tentative D call TRBD1 (6 bases). Germline CDR1 SGHRS, CDR2 YFSETQ. Trimming cost V 4 bases and J 5 bases, with 12 bases left between them. The CDR3 contains 13 residues.